These T cell receptor beta chains were read from a single sample in a study of T cells in Graves' hyperthyroidism and ophthalmopathy. TCRdb processed the multiplex PCR reads anew with MiXCR; each CDR3 protein has one entry. The sample consists of some 300,000 distinct CDR3 sequences, around a fifth of them appearing once. The sequencing sample was made of blood. All receptors come from a man aged 45-65 years with Graves' ophthalmopathy. Both conserved end residues are part of each CDR3. The D gene is left open where the match is weak. Size values are once, few and many counts, or a class for expanded clones, and some rows have none.

D gene: -
clone size: few
J gene: TRBJ2-3
V gene: TRBV4-2
CDR3 DNA: TGTGCCAGCAGCCAAGGGGACGTTACGCAGTATTTT
CDR3 protein: CASSQGDVTQYF

D gene: -
clone size: many
J gene: TRBJ1-6
V gene: TRBV5-6
CDR3 DNA: TGTGCCAGCAGCTTGGCCGGGCAGGGCTCACCCCTCCACTTT
CDR3 protein: CASSLAGQGSPLHF

D gene: -
clone size: -
J gene: TRBJ1-2
V gene: TRBV9
CDR3 DNA: TGTGCCAGCAGCGTTGGAGCGGGTGCTAACTATGGCTACACCTTC
CDR3 protein: CASSVGAGANYGYTF

D gene: -
clone size: many
J gene: TRBJ2-5
V gene: TRBV18
CDR3 DNA: TGTGCCAGCTCACCACCTGACTTCGGGTTCCGCGAGACCCAGTACTTC
CDR3 protein: CASSPPDFGFRETQYF

D gene: TRBD2
clone size: few
J gene: TRBJ2-1
V gene: TRBV20-1
CDR3 DNA: TGCAGTGCTAGAGCCTACCTAGCGGGAGCTAACGATGAGCAGTTCTTC
CDR3 protein: CSARAYLAGANDEQFF

D gene: -
clone size: few
J gene: TRBJ1-2
V gene: TRBV29-1
CDR3 DNA: TGCAGCGTTGTAGGGGGTGAAAGGAGCTACACCTTC
CDR3 protein: CSVVGGERSYTF

D gene: TRBD1
clone size: few
J gene: TRBJ1-1
V gene: TRBV10-1
CDR3 DNA: TGCGCCAGCAGCGGGGACAGGGGTAACACTGAAGCTTTCTTT
CDR3 protein: CASSGDRGNTEAFF

D gene: -
clone size: -
J gene: TRBJ2-5
V gene: TRBV27
CDR3 DNA: TGTGCCAGCAGTACCAATATGGGTGGGAAGGAGACCCAGTACTTC
CDR3 protein: CASSTNMGGKETQYF

D gene: -
clone size: -
J gene: TRBJ2-2
V gene: TRBV6-5
CDR3 DNA: TGTGCCAGCAGTTACTCGACGACGGCCTGGTCGGCGAACACCGGGGAGCTGTTTTTT
CDR3 protein: CASSYSTTAWSANTGELFF

D gene: TRBD1
clone size: many
J gene: TRBJ1-1
V gene: TRBV4-1
CDR3 DNA: TGCGCCAGCAAGGGAGGTGGACAGGTGAACACTGAAGCTTTCTTT
CDR3 protein: CASKGGGQVNTEAFF

D gene: TRBD1
clone size: many
J gene: TRBJ1-2
V gene: TRBV20-1
CDR3 DNA: TGCAGTGCTAGAGGCACGACAGGGGTAGGGTATGGCTACACCTTC
CDR3 protein: CSARGTTGVGYGYTF

D gene: -
clone size: many
J gene: TRBJ1-1
V gene: TRBV6-1
CDR3 DNA: TGTGCCAGCAGGACGCCCTTAGGGAACACTGAAGCTTTCTTT
CDR3 protein: CASRTPLGNTEAFF

D gene: -
clone size: many
J gene: TRBJ2-3
V gene: TRBV12-3/TRBV12-4
CDR3 DNA: TGTGCCAGCAGTTTTCGGGCCCAGTCGGGGAATACGCAGTATTTT
CDR3 protein: CASSFRAQSGNTQYF

D gene: -
clone size: few
J gene: TRBJ2-7
V gene: TRBV27
CDR3 DNA: TGTGCCAGCAGTCTCGGGACCCGAGGCTACGAGCAGTACTTC
CDR3 protein: CASSLGTRGYEQYF

D gene: -
clone size: many
J gene: TRBJ2-2
V gene: TRBV3-1
CDR3 DNA: TGTGCCAGCAGACCACACACGGCCGGGGAGCTGTTTTTT
CDR3 protein: CASRPHTAGELFF

D gene: TRBD1
clone size: many
J gene: TRBJ2-7
V gene: TRBV30
CDR3 DNA: TGTGCCCGGACGGTTAGACAGGGCACCTCCTACGAGCAGTACTTC
CDR3 protein: CARTVRQGTSYEQYF

D gene: TRBD2
clone size: many
J gene: TRBJ2-1
V gene: TRBV7-2
CDR3 DNA: TGTGCCAGCAGCGCCCGCGGGGGTGGAGCCGCCGGAGTGAATGAGCAGTTCTTC
CDR3 protein: CASSARGGGAAGVNEQFF

D gene: TRBD2
clone size: -
J gene: TRBJ2-7
V gene: TRBV30
CDR3 DNA: TGTGCCTGGACCAGGACTAGCACGTCCTACGAGCAGTACTTC
CDR3 protein: CAWTRTSTSYEQYF

D gene: -
clone size: -
J gene: TRBJ2-4
V gene: TRBV7-9
CDR3 DNA: TGTGCCAGCAGCTTAGGCCAGTGGAACATTCAGTACTTC
CDR3 protein: CASSLGQWNIQYF

D gene: -
clone size: few
J gene: TRBJ2-7
V gene: TRBV20-1
CDR3 DNA: TGCAGTGCTAGAGTGGACGGCCCCTACGAGCAGTACTTC
CDR3 protein: CSARVDGPYEQYF

D gene: -
clone size: few
J gene: TRBJ2-7
V gene: TRBV19
CDR3 DNA: TGTGCCAGTAGTATCGGCAGCCGGGACTCCACCTACGAGCAGTACTTC
CDR3 protein: CASSIGSRDSTYEQYF

D gene: -
clone size: many
J gene: TRBJ1-2
V gene: TRBV7-9
CDR3 DNA: TGTGCCAGCAGCTTAGCCGTCCATCGGGATGGCTACACCTTC
CDR3 protein: CASSLAVHRDGYTF

D gene: TRBD1
clone size: few
J gene: TRBJ2-4
V gene: TRBV6-1
CDR3 DNA: TGTGCCAGCAGCTTCACAGGGGTGTGGGGAAGAAACATTCAGTACTTC
CDR3 protein: CASSFTGVWGRNIQYF

D gene: -
clone size: -
J gene: TRBJ2-7
V gene: TRBV4-1
CDR3 DNA: TGCGCCAGCAGCCCGTGGACAGTAAACTCCTACGAGCAGTACTTC
CDR3 protein: CASSPWTVNSYEQYF

D gene: -
clone size: few
J gene: TRBJ2-7
V gene: TRBV12-3/TRBV12-4
CDR3 DNA: TGTGCCAGCGGTACTAACAGGGACTCCTACGAGCAGTACTTC
CDR3 protein: CASGTNRDSYEQYF

D gene: TRBD2
clone size: -
J gene: TRBJ2-7
V gene: TRBV19
CDR3 DNA: TGTGCCAGTACCCTCGGAGGACTAGCGGGTGGCTCCTACGAGCAGTACTTC
CDR3 protein: CASTLGGLAGGSYEQYF

D gene: TRBD2
clone size: -
J gene: TRBJ2-1
V gene: TRBV11-2
CDR3 DNA: TGTGCCAGCAGCCTCGGACTAGCGGGAGGAGGCAATGAGCAGTTCTTC
CDR3 protein: CASSLGLAGGGNEQFF

D gene: -
clone size: -
J gene: TRBJ1-2
V gene: TRBV5-5
CDR3 DNA: TGTGCCACTAAGACTACAGGCTCGGGCGGCTACACCTTC
CDR3 protein: CATKTTGSGGYTF

D gene: -
clone size: -
J gene: TRBJ1-1
V gene: TRBV30
CDR3 DNA: TGTGCCTGGAGCCAGGGGCAGGCGGAAGCTTTCTTT
CDR3 protein: CAWSQGQAEAFF